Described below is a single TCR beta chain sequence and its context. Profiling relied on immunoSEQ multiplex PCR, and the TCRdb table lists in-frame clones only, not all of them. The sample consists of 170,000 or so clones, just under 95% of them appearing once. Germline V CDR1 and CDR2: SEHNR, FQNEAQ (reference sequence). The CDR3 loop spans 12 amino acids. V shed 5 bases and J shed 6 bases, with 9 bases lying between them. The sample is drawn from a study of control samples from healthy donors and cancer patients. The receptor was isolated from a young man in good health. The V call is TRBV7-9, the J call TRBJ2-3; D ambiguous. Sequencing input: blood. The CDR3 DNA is TGTGCCAGCAGCGCCGCAGTGGATACGCAGTATTTT. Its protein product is CASSAAVDTQYF.